The clone carrying this T cell receptor beta chain has just a few counts. The target antigen is unknown. Germline CDR1 LGHNA, CDR2 YNFKEQ. The CDR3 consists of 17 residues. V was pared by 0 bases and J by 0 bases, with 12 bases between. The sample belongs to a study of immune cell composition in non-small cell lung cancer. Notes on the study in general: Lung squamous cell carcinoma tumours had significantly higher top 10 clone scores and productive clonality than lung adenocarcinoma.

The data were produced by immunoSEQ multiplex PCR, yet TCRdb's version contains in-frame clones alone and is incomplete. The sample lists over 9,500 clones; over 55% were seen once. Material for sequencing was lung tumor tissue. The receptor's source is a human donor with non-small cell lung cancer. The V gene is TRBV4-2, the J gene TRBJ1-3; TRBD1 is a possible D gene (5 bases). The CDR3 nucleotides read TGTGCCAGCAGCCAAGAGAACAGGATAGACTCTGGAAACACCATATATTTT. Translation: CASSQENRIDSGNTIYF.